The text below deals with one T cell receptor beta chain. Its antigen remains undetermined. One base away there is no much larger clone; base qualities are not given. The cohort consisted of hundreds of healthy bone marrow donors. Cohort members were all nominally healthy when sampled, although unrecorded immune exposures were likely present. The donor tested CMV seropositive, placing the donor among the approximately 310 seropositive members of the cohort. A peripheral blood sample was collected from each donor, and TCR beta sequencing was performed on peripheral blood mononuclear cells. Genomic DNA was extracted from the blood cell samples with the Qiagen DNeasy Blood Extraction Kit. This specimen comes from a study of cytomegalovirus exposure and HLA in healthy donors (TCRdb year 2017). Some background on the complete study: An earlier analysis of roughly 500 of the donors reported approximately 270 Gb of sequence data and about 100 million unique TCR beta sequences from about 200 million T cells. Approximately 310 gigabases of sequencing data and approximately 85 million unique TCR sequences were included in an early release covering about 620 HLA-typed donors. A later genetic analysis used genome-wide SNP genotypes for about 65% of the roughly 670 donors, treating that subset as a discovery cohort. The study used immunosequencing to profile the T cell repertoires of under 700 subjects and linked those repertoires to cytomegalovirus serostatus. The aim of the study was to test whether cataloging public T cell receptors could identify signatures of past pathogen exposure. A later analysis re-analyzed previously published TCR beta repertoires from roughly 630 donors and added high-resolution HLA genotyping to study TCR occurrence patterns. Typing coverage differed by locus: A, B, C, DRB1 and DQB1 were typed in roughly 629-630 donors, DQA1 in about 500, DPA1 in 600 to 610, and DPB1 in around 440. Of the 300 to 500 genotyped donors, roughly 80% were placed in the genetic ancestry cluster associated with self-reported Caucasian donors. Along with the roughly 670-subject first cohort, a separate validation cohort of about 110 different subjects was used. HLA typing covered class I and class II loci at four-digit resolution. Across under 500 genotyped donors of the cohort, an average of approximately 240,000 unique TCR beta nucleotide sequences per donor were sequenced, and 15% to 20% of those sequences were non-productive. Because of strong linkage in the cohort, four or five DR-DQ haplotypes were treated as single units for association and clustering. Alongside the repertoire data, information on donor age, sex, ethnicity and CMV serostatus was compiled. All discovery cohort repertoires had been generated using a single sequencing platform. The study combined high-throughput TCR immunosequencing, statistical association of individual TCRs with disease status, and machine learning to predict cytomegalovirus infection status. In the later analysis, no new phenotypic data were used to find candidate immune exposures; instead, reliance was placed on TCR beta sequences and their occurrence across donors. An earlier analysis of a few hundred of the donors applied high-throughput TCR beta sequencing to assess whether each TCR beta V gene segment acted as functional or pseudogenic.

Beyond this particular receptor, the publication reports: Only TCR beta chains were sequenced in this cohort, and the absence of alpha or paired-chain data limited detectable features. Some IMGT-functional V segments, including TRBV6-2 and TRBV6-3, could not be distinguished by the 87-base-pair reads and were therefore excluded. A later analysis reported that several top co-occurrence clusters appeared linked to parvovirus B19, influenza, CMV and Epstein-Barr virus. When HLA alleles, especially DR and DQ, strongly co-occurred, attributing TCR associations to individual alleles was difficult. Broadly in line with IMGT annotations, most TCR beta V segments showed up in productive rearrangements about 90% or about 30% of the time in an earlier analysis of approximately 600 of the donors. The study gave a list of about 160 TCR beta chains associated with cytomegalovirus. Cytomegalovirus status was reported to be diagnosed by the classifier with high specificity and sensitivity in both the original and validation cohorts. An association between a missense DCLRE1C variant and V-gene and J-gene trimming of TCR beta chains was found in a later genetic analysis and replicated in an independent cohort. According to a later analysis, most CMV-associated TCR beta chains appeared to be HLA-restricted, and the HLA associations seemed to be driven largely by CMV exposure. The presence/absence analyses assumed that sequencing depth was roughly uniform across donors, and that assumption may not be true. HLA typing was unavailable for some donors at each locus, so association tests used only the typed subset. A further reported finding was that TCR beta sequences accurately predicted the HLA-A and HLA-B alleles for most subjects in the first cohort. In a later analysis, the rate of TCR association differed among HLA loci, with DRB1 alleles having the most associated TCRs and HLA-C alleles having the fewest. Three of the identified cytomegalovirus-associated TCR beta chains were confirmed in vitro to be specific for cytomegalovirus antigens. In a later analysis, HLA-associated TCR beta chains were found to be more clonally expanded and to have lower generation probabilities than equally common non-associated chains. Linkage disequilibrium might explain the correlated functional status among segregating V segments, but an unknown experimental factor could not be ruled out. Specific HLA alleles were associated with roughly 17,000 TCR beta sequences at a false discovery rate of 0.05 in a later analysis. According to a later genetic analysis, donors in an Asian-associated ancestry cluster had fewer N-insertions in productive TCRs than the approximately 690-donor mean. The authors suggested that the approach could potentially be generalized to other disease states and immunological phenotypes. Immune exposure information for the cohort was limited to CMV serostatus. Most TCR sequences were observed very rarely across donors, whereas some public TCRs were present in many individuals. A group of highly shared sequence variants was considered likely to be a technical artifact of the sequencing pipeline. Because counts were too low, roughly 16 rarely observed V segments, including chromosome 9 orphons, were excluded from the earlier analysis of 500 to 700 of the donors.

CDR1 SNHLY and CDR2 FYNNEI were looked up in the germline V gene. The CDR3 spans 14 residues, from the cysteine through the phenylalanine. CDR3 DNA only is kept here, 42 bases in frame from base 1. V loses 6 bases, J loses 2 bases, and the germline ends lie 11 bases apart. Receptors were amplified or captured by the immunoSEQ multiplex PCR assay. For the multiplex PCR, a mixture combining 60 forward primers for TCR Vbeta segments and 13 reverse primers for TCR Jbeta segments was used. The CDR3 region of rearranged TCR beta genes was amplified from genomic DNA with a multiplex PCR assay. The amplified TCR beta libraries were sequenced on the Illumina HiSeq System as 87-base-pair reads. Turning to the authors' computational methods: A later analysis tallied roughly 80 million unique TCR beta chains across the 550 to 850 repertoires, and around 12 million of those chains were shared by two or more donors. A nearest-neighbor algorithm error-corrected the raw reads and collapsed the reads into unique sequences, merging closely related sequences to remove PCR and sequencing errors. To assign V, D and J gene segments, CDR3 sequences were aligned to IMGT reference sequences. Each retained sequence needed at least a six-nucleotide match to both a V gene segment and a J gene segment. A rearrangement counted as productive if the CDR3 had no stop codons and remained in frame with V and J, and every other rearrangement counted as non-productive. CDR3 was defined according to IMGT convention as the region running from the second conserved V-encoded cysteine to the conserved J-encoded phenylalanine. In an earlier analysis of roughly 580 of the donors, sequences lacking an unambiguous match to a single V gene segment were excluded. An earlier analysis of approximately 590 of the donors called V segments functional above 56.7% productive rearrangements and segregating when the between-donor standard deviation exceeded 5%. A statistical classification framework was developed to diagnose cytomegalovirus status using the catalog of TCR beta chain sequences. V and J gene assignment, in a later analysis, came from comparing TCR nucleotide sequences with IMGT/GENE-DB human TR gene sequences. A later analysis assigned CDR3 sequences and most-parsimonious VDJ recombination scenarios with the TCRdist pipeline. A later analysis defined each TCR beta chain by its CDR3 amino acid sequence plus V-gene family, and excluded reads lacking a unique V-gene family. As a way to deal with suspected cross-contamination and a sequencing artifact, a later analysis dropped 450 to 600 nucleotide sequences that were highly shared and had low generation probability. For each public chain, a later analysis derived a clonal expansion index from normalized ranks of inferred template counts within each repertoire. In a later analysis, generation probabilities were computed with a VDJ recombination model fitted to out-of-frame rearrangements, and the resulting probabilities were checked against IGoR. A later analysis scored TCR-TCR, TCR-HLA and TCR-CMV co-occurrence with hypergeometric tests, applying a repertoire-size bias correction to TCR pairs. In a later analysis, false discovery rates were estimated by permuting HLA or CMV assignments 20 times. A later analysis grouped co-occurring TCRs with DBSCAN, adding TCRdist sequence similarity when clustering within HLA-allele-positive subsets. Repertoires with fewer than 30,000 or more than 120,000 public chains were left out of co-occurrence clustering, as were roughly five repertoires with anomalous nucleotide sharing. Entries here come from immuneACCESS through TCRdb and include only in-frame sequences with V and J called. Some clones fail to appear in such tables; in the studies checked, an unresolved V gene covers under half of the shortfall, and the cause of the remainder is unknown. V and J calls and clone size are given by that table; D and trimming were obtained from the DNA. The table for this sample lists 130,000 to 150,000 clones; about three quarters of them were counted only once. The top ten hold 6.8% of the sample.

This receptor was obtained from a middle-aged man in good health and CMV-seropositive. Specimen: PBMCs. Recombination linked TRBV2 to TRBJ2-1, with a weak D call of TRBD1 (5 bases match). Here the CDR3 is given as CASRGVGAYNEQFF. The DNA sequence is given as TGTGCCAGCAGAGGGGTAGGGGCCTACAATGAGCAGTTCTTC.